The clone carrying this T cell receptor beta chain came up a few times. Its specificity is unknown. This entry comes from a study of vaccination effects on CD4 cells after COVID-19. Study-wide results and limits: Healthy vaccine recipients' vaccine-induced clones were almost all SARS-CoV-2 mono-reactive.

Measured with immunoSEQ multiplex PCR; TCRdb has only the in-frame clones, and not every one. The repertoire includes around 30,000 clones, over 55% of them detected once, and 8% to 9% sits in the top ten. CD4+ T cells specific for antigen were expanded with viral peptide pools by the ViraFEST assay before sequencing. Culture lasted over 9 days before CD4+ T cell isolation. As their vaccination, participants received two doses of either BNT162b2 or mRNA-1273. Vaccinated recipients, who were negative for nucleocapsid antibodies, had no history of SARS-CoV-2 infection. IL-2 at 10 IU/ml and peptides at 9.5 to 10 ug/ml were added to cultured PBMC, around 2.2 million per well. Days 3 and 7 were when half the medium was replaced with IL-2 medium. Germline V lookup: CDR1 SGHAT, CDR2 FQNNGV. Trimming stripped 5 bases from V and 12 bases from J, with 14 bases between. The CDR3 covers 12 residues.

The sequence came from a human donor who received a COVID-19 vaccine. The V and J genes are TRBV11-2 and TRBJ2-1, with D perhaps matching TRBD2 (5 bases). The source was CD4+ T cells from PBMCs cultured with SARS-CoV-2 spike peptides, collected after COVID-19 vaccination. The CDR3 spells CASSPSTGVQFF. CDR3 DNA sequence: TGTGCCAGCAGCCCCTCGACCGGGGTGCAGTTCTTC.